This T cell receptor beta chain appears in the sequencing data of a study of T cells in localized non-small cell lung cancer (dated by TCRdb to between 2020 and 2021). About the full investigation: The study analyzed T cell repertoires of around 250 early-stage NSCLC patients, comparing tumors and uninvolved tumor-adjacent lungs. The cohort consisted of approximately 240 treatment-naive NSCLC patients whose localized lung tumors had been resected. The mean age of the NSCLC patients was under 70 years, with fewer than 150 men and 100 to 110 women.

Summary of the overall study and its limitations: Of the top 100 tumor clones, a median of roughly 56 were detected in paired uninvolved adjacent lung; 28 were also among that lung's top 100. Longer overall survival was associated with higher blood T cell density, whereas shorter survival was associated with higher adjacent-lung clonality. Uninvolved tumor-adjacent lung showed the highest T cell clonality, higher than tumor, which suggests more focused antigenic responses in the adjacent lung. Because multi-region tumor sequencing was not performed, intratumor heterogeneity could not be ruled out. Because the study design was exploratory, TCR variables were selected using unadjusted p-values without false-discovery rate correction.

The immunoSEQ Assay was used to sequence TCR beta CDR3 regions from DNA. The paper's data handling went like this. T cell density was computed as TCR beta template counts normalized to usable DNA estimated by amplifying housekeeping genes. The preseqR package was used to estimate richness by extrapolating to 400,000 templates for PBMC samples and to 120,000 templates for tissue samples. Clonality was defined by subtracting Pielou's evenness from one. Tissue-enriched TCRs were identified by differential abundance testing using productive amino-acid clonotypes, minimum total count 5 and alpha 0.1. The Jaccard Index and the Morisita Overlap Index were used to measure how much the repertoires overlapped between compartments. GLIPH grouped TCR beta CDR3s together with public tetramer-defined viral CDR3s, and a viral motif had to include at least three viral sequences and also show V-gene enrichment. Sourced from immuneACCESS, this table was stored by TCRdb with only in-frame sequences that have V and J called. A share of the clones is absent; for the studies checked, an unresolved V gene accounts for under half, and the remainder has no known explanation. For V, J and clone size, that table is used; D and trimming come from the DNA. Recorded for this sample are approximately 31,000 clones; 85% to 90% of them occurred a single time. Just under 3% of the sample is held by the ten biggest clonotypes.

At diagnosis, tumor, uninvolved tumor-adjacent lung and peripheral blood were collected and then preserved as a mix of FFPE and fresh-frozen material. For TCR repertoire profiling, blood samples were analyzed in the form of peripheral blood mononuclear cells. On this clone itself: The antigen this receptor binds is unknown. Qualities for individual bases were not recorded, and no much larger clone is one base off.

CDR1 and CDR2, looked up from the germline V gene (reference sequence), are LNHDA and SQIVND. From the cysteine through the phenylalanine, the CDR3 covers 13 amino acids. Only the CDR3 DNA stays, 39 bases, in frame from base 1. The V end loses 4 bases and the J end loses 6 bases, and a stretch of 12 bases separates them. The origin of this receptor is a female donor over 55 with stage I lung adenocarcinoma. Here the chain combines TRBV19 and TRBJ1-1; the D gene is not confidently resolved. The sequences come from peripheral blood, collected before any cancer treatment. This receptor carries the CDR3 CASSRYGGAEAFF. The bases read TGTGCCAGTAGTAGGTACGGCGGAGCTGAAGCTTTCTTT.